Listed below are T cell receptor beta chains from one sample, sequenced in a study of blood T cell repertoires in COVID-19. Only in-frame clones appear in the TCRdb table, and some are missing; sequencing was by immunoSEQ multiplex PCR. The sample lists approximately 150,000 clones, roughly 80% occurring once. The specimen was peripheral blood. These receptors were obtained from a woman of 80 years or more with acute or convalescent COVID-19. The CDR3 runs from the conserved cysteine through the conserved F or W.

V gene: TRBV29-1; J gene: TRBJ2-3; CDR3 protein: CSVTQGSTDTQYF
V gene: TRBV27; J gene: TRBJ1-1; CDR3 protein: CASSSLLRNTEAFF
V gene: TRBV13; J gene: TRBJ2-1; CDR3 protein: CASSLSPGLAGRNEQFF
V gene: TRBV3-1/TRBV3-2; J gene: TRBJ2-1; CDR3 protein: CASSVGASGDPWNEQFF
V gene: TRBV4-3; J gene: TRBJ1-2; CDR3 protein: CASSQDPRQDYGYTF
V gene: TRBV5-6; J gene: TRBJ1-2; CDR3 protein: CASSSTETDGYTF
V gene: TRBV4-1; J gene: TRBJ2-4; CDR3 protein: CASSQGAQIAKNIQYF
V gene: TRBV18; J gene: TRBJ2-2; CDR3 protein: CASSRQGASAGNTGELFF
V gene: TRBV5-5; J gene: TRBJ1-2; CDR3 protein: CASSLAQGGYYGYTF
V gene: TRBV12-1; J gene: TRBJ2-7; CDR3 protein: CASSDGQPYEQYF
V gene: TRBV30; J gene: TRBJ2-7; CDR3 protein: CAWSPGPSYEQYF
V gene: TRBV7-7; J gene: TRBJ2-5; CDR3 protein: CASSPGTSGFGTQYF